Presented here are 19 T cell receptor beta chains from one specimen sequenced in a study of neoadjuvant anti-PD-1 for oral cavity cancer (TCRdb year 2021). The receptor library was made with the immunoSEQ multiplex PCR assay. TCRdb holds this immuneACCESS table with in-frame rearrangements only. Some clones are missing; in checked studies, unresolved V genes explain under half, and the rest has no known cause. Counted in this sample were tens of thousands of clones; around 88% of them appeared once. The biggest ten clones account for 3.4% of the sample. Explained via the paper, the time point label denotes: before neoadjuvant nivolumab. The sequencing used PBMCs, collected before nivolumab (anti-PD-1) treatment. The receptor source for this set is a person aged 35-79 years with oral cavity squamous cell carcinoma.

The gene calls are TRBV5-6 and TRBJ2-3, with 8 nucleotides matching TRBD1. J lost 1 base, V lost 2 bases, and 3 bases had no gene match. Germline V CDR1 and CDR2: SGHDT, YYEEEE. The CDR3 contains 15 residues. The CDR3 region is CASSLNRGGTDTQYF. The CDR3 DNA follows: TGTGCCAGCAGCTTAAACAGGGGGGGCACAGATACGCAGTATTTT. The full variable domain, completed using reference TRBV5-6 and TRBJ2-3, is DAGVTQSPTHLIKTRGQQVTLRCSPKSGHDTVSWYQQALGQGPQFIFQYYEEEERQRGNFPDRFSGHQFPNYSSELNVNALLLGDSALYLCASSLNRGGTDTQYFGPGTRLTVL.

The chain carries TRBV6-1 and TRBJ2-4; maybe TRBD2 (6 bases). The V end lost 5 bases, the J end lost 9 bases, and 20 bases lay between the germline ends. This CDR3 region has 15 residues. Germline assignment: CDR1 MNHNS and CDR2 SASEGT. The CDR3 spells CASSQSGFKVTIQYF. The CDR3 DNA sequence: TGTGCCAGCAGTCAGAGCGGGTTCAAGGTTACCATTCAGTACTTC.

V is TRBV7-8 and J is TRBJ1-1, with TRBD1 as a possible D gene (5 bases). V dropped 6 bases and J dropped 1 base, with 15 bases sitting between them. Germline V gene data show CDR1 as SGHVS and CDR2 as FQNEAQ. The CDR3 spans 15 residues. CDR3 residues: CASSWGRTPNTEAFF. The CDR3, as DNA: TGTGCCAGCAGTTGGGGGAGGACGCCGAACACTGAAGCTTTCTTT.

The chain is built from TRBV6-4 and TRBJ2-2; 7 bases match TRBD2. CDR1 MRHNA and CDR2 SNTAGT come from the germline V gene. Trimming removed 3 bases from V and 4 bases from J; junction bases left unmatched: 5. The CDR3 covers 15 residues. CDR3 region: CASSEEGGSTGELFF. The DNA of the CDR3 is TGTGCCAGCAGTGAGGAGGGAGGGAGCACCGGGGAGCTGTTTTTT.

In DNA form, the CDR3 reads TGTGCCAGCAGTCCAGGGACGATGAACACTGAAGCTTTCTTT. Translating it yields CASSPGTMNTEAFF. This chain joins TRBV27 and TRBJ1-1, with D perhaps matching TRBD1 (5 bases). This CDR3 is built from 14 residues. Per germline, CDR1 MNHEY and CDR2 SMNVEV (reference sequence). Trimming took 5 bases from V and 0 from J, leaving 10 bases between them.

The V gene is TRBV30, the J gene TRBJ2-5; D is undetermined. The CDR3 has 13 residues. Germline V gene lookup returns CDR1 GTSNPN and CDR2 SVGIG (reference sequence). Trimming removed 0 bases from V and 4 bases from J, with 9 bases in between. CDR3 in DNA: TGTGCCTGGAGTGTAATTGGTCGAGAGACCCAGTACTTC. Protein product: CAWSVIGRETQYF.

The chain has TRBV27 and TRBJ2-1; D unresolved. Germline V gives CDR1 MNHEY, CDR2 SMNVEV (reference sequence). The CDR3 covers 16 residues. With 1 base removed from V and 2 bases from J, the gap between germline ends came to 12 bases. CDR3 protein: CASSLYGAAPYNEQFF. The CDR3 DNA reads as TGTGCCAGCAGTTTATATGGAGCTGCTCCCTACAATGAGCAGTTCTTC.

This chain joins TRBV27 and TRBJ2-1, with unresolved D. V was trimmed by 3 bases and J by 6 bases, leaving 6 bases between them. Germline-derived CDR1 and CDR2 are MNHEY and SMNVEV (reference sequence). The CDR3 is 12 amino acids. The CDR3 DNA reads TGTGCCAGCAGTTTGACTGGCAATGAGCAGTTCTTC. It encodes CASSLTGNEQFF.

The V gene is TRBV15, the J gene TRBJ1-5; D ambiguous. Germline CDR1 reads LNHNV; CDR2 reads YYDKDF (reference sequence). Trimming removed 3 bases at V and 0 bases at J, with 9 bases between. This CDR3 contains 15 residues. Written as DNA, the CDR3 is TGTGCCACCAGCAGGGAACTATATAGCAATCAGCCCCAGCATTTT. It codes for CATSRELYSNQPQHF.

The CDR3 spells CASRARDRGGQPQHF. The DNA for the CDR3 is TGTGCCAGCAGGGCCCGGGACAGGGGAGGACAGCCCCAGCATTTT. The V gene is TRBV2, the J gene TRBJ1-5; 10 positions agree with TRBD1. The CDR3 is made up of 15 amino acids. Germline V gene sequence: CDR1 SNHLY, CDR2 FYNNEI. With 6 bases clipped from V and 7 bases from J, the junction kept 9 bases outside the gene matches.

The CDR3 DNA reads as TGTGCCAGCAGTGAAGGGGGACAGGGGAGTTTAGGCTACACCTTC. Its protein is CASSEGGQGSLGYTF. The chain joins TRBV2 to TRBJ1-2; 10 positions match TRBD1. Germline V CDR1 and CDR2: SNHLY, FYNNEI. This CDR3 comprises 15 residues. The V and J ends lost 1 base and 8 bases, in that order; junction bases with no gene match: 7.

J is TRBJ1-4 and V is TRBV19; unclear D gene. V dropped 4 bases and J dropped 8 bases, with 8 bases sitting between them. The germline CDR1 and CDR2 sequences are LNHDA and SQIVND (reference sequence). There are 12 residues in the CDR3. CDR3 residues: CASSTIGEKLFF. The CDR3 nucleotides read TGTGCCAGTAGTACCATAGGAGAAAAACTGTTTTTT.

This sequence joins TRBV5-1 and TRBJ1-4; D ambiguous. CDR1 and CDR2 from the germline V gene are SGHRS and YFSETQ. The CDR3 runs 13 residues. Trimming left V 7 bases short and J 1 base short, with 8 bases between. DNA of the CDR3: TGCGCCAGCTCGCAAGGAACTAATGAAAAACTGTTTTTT. Protein: CASSQGTNEKLFF.

V usage is TRBV21-1 and J usage is TRBJ2-7; the DNA was not compared with TRBD2, the D call given in the table. TRBV21-1 constitutes a pseudogene. The CDR3 is 17 residues long. CDR3 in amino acids: CASSKVILAGESYEQYF. For the CDR3, the DNA is TGTGCCAGCAGCAAAGTAATCCTAGCGGGGGAGTCCTACGAGCAGTACTTC.

The chain has TRBV18 and TRBJ1-1; D not resolved. V was cut by 3 bases and J by 5 bases, with 13 bases left in between. CDR1 and CDR2 from the germline V gene are KGHSH and LQKENI. The CDR3 covers 14 residues. Written as DNA, the CDR3 is TGTGCCAGCTCACCGCACGCTGGAGGGACTGAAGCTTTCTTT. Its translation: CASSPHAGGTEAFF.

This chain links TRBV15 with TRBJ2-7; 10 bases align to TRBD2. The CDR3 loop spans 13 amino acids. The V segment lost 7 bases and the J segment 2 bases; nucleotides outside the gene matches: 2. Germline V gene sequence: CDR1 LNHNV, CDR2 YYDKDF (reference sequence). The CDR3 nucleotides are TGTGCCACCAAAGCGGGAGGGCCCTACGAGCAGTACTTC. It codes for CATKAGGPYEQYF.

V is TRBV19 and J is TRBJ1-2, with 7 bases aligning to TRBD1. The junction had 5 bases not matched to a gene; V was cut back by 7 bases and J by 3 bases. The CDR3 contains 13 residues. Germline loops: CDR1 LNHDA, CDR2 SQIVND (reference sequence). The CDR3 protein is CASTQGQYYGYTF. Here the CDR3 DNA reads TGTGCCAGTACGCAGGGACAGTACTATGGCTACACCTTC.

This clone has a handful of counts. The gene calls are TRBV4-2 and TRBJ1-3; D is ambiguous. The CDR3 has 13 amino acids. CDR1 is LGHNA and CDR2 is YNFKEQ in the germline V gene. V lost 0 bases and J 4 bases, leaving 4 bases between the germline ends. CDR3 sequence (DNA): TGTGCCAGCAGCCAAGAGTCCGGAAACACCATATATTTT. Protein: CASSQESGNTIYF.

This chain connects TRBV6-5 to TRBJ1-1; TRBD1 agrees at 9 bases. The CDR3 totals 13 residues. The junction had 2 bases not matched to a gene; V was cut back by 5 bases and J by 4 bases. Per the germline V gene, CDR1 is MNHEY and CDR2 is SVGAGI. The CDR3 loop reads CASSGTGSTEAFF. The CDR3 DNA sequence: TGTGCCAGCAGTGGGACAGGGTCCACTGAAGCTTTCTTT.